The table lists the clone carrying this T cell receptor beta chain with many counts. Antigen specificity is unknown. The sample is drawn from a study of T cells in Graves' hyperthyroidism and ophthalmopathy. Study-wide results and caveats: Stable hyperthyroidism and ophthalmopathy were separated using 13 V-J signatures.

Trimming removed 0 bases from V and 4 bases from J, with 4 bases in between. Germline CDR1 MNHNS, CDR2 SASEGT. There are 12 residues in the CDR3. Amplification targeted TCR beta CDR3 regions from RNA transcripts. TCR CDR3 regions were first amplified by RT-PCR with HTBI primers. Via MiXCR, TCRdb re-called the multiplex PCR reads, giving one row per CDR3 protein. Of a few hundred thousand distinct CDR3 sequences listed, 15% are singletons. The receptor's source is a woman in her fifties or sixties with Graves' hyperthyroidism that later progressed to Graves' ophthalmopathy. The source material was blood. The chain carries TRBV6-1 and TRBJ2-7; no definite D call. The CDR3 loop reads CASSEAMYEQYF. The CDR3 bases are TGTGCCAGCAGTGAAGCCATGTACGAGCAGTACTTC.